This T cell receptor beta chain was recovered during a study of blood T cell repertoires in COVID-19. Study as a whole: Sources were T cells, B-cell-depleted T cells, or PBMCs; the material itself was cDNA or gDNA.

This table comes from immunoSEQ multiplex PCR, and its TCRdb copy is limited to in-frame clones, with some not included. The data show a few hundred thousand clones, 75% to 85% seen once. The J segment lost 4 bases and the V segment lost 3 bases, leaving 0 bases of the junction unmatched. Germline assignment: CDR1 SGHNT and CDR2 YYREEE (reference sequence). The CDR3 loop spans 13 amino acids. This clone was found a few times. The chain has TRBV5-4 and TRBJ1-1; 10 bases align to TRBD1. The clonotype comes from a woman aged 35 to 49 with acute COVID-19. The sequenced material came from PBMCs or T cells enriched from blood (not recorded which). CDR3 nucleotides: TGTGCCAGCAGCTGGACAGGGGGCACTGAAGCTTTCTTT. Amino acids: CASSWTGGTEAFF.